This TCR beta chain stems from a study of CD8+ T cells in alopecia areata. Study-level information: Treated individuals took tofacitinib by mouth, 5 to 10 mg twice daily. Tofacitinib treatment spanned 6 to 18 months, with 6 months off drug afterward. General study points: Lesional scalp displayed greater clonality than normal scalp, most notably in alopecia totalis/universalis.

Extraction and reverse transcription of RNA yielded cDNA as the sequencing template. Sequencing used immunoSEQ multiplex PCR; TCRdb keeps in-frame clones, though not all of them. The sample lists about 160,000 clones, about nine tenths occurring once. Worth noting for this clone: The antigen is not known.

Obtained from alopecia areata patients were lesional scalp punch biopsies along with peripheral blood. Trimming left V 0 bases short and J 0 bases short, with 17 bases between. Germline loops: CDR1 MGHRA, CDR2 YSYEKL. The CDR3 is 18 residues long. Material: CD8+ T cells sorted from blood, obtained at week 0. The receptor comes from a human donor with alopecia areata. The chain has TRBV4-1 and TRBJ1-2, with a tentative D call TRBD1 (5 bases). Here the CDR3 reads CASSQEGGESRPNYGYTF. The CDR3 bases are TGCGCCAGCAGCCAAGAGGGGGGGGAATCGAGGCCTAACTATGGCTACACCTTC.